This paragraph covers one TCR beta chain sequence. The antigen is not known. This entry belongs to a study of T cell responses to AZD1222 COVID-19 vaccine. Study summary: Pooling covered second doses at about 4 or about 12 weeks.

Method: immunoSEQ multiplex PCR; TCRdb's copy keeps in-frame clones and lacks some. The table shows tens of thousands of clones, with approximately 86% occurring only once. Study-level results: In a largely white British group with more females than males, clonal diversity was possibly underestimated. Sampling captured repertoires only after the peak T cell response.

CDR1 is SNHLY and CDR2 is FYNNEI in the germline V gene. Trimming cost V 6 bases and J 5 bases, with 13 bases left between them. CDR3 length: 13 amino acids. Sequencing used peripheral blood, obtained on day 0 of AZD1222 vaccination. The V call is TRBV2, the J call TRBJ2-5; weak D call: TRBD1 (6 bases). The origin of this receptor is an adult in good health. This chain's CDR3 is CASRDGRGETQYF. In DNA form, the CDR3 reads TGTGCCAGCAGGGACGGCAGGGGTGAGACCCAGTACTTC.